This TCR beta chain was captured by sequencing in a study of T-cell memory formation after mild COVID-19. Points from the study as a whole: The CD4+ clones that contracted clustered mainly within CM and EM, and the CD8+ clones concentrated in EMRA. Among clones contracting day 15 to 85, CD4/CD8 was balanced, whereas later expanders leaned CD4+.

CDR1 is DFQATT, CDR2 SNEGSKA, per germline (reference sequence). CDR3 length: 16 amino acids. With 2 bases clipped from V and 0 bases from J, the junction kept 7 bases outside the gene matches. TCRdb re-analysed the 5' RACE reads in MiXCR, keeping a single row per CDR3 protein. Altogether roughly 600,000 distinct CDR3 sequences are present, about a sixth being singletons, with the ten largest covering around 12%. Of note for this clonotype: Its target is unknown.

This TCR was recovered from an adult woman who had mild COVID-19 (a few samples of this study predate the infection). Cell type and time point are not known. The chain joins TRBV20-1 to TRBJ2-3; 8 bases are shared with TRBD1. Sequenced: PBMCs or a T cell subset sorted from them (not recorded which). The CDR3 nucleotides are TGCAGTGCTAGACGCCCTGGACAGGGAAGCACAGATACGCAGTATTTT. As protein: CSARRPGQGSTDTQYF.